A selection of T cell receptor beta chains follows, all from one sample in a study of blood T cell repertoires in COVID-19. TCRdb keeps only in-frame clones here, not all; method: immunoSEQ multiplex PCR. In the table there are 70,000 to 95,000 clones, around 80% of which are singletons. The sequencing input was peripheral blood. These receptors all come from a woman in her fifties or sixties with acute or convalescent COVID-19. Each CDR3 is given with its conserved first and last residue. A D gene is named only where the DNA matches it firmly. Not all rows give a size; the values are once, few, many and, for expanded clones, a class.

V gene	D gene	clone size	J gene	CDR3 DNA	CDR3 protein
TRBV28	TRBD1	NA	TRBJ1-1	TGTGCCAGCAGTTTAATAGGGGGCTTCACTGAAGCTTTCTTT	CASSLIGGFTEAFF
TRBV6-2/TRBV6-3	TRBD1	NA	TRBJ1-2	TGTGCCAGCAGTCCCGACAGGGTCGGCTACACCTTC	CASSPDRVGYTF
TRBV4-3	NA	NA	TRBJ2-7	TGCGCCAGCAGCCAAGATCCCGCGGGGTCCTACGAGCAGTACTTC	CASSQDPAGSYEQYF
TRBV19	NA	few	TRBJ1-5	TGTGCCAGTAGTATATCGAGAGATGGTTATCAGCCCCAGCATTTT	CASSISRDGYQPQHF
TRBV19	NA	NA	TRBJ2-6	TGTGCCAGTACCACCTCGGCGGGGAGAGGCTCTTGGGCCAACGTCCTGACTTTC	CASTTSAGRGSWANVLTF
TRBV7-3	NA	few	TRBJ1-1	TGTGCCAGCAGTACCGACAGAAACACTGAAGCTTTCTTT	CASSTDRNTEAFF
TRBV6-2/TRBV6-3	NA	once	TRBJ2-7	TGTGCCAGCAGTTACGCCTCATTAGGGGGTTACGAGCAGTACTTC	CASSYASLGGYEQYF
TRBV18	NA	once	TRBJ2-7	TGTGCCAGCTCGCGAACAACAGGGCAATCAGGCGAGCAGTACTTC	CASSRTTGQSGEQYF
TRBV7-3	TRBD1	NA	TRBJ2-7	TGTGCCAGCAGCCCAGGTCGGGACAGGGACTACGAGCAGTACTTC	CASSPGRDRDYEQYF
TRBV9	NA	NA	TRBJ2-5	TGTGCCAGCAGCGTAGGGGAGGAAGAGACCCAGTACTTC	CASSVGEEETQYF
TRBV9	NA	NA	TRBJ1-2	TGTGCCAGCGGGGGCTTTGGCTACACCTTC	CASGGFGYTF
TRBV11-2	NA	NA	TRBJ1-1	TGTGCCAGCAGCAACAGGGTGACGAACACTGAAGCTTTCTTT	CASSNRVTNTEAFF
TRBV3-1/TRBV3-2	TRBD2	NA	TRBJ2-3	TGTGCCAGCAGCCAAGGAGCGGGAGGGGGCGCAGATACGCAGTATTTT	CASSQGAGGGADTQYF
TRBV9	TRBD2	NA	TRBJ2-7	TGTGCCAGCAGCGTAGGAGCGGGAGTGGGCTACGAGCAGTACTTC	CASSVGAGVGYEQYF
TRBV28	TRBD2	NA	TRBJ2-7	TGTGCCAGCAGTTTTAAGGCGGGAGGGAACTCCTACGAGCAGTACTTC	CASSFKAGGNSYEQYF
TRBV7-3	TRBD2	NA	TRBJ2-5	TGTGCCAGCAGCTTAACGGGAGGGCTCTCAGAGACCCAGTACTTC	CASSLTGGLSETQYF
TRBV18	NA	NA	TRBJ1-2	TGTGCCAGCTCACCACGGCTGAATGGCTACACCTTC	CASSPRLNGYTF
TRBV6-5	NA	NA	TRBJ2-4	TGTGCCAGCAGTTTGGGGGGAGAAAACATTCAGTACTTC	CASSLGGENIQYF
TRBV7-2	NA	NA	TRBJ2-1	TGTGCCAGCAGCTTCCGGGTTAGCTCCTACAATGAGCAGTTCTTC	CASSFRVSSYNEQFF
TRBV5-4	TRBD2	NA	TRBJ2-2	TGTGCCAGCAGCCCAGCGGGGGGGGCGAACACCGGGGAGCTGTTTTTT	CASSPAGGANTGELFF
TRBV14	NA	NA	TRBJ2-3	TGTGCCAGCAGCCAAGATTTCAGGGACTTCTGGGGCACAGATACGCAGTATTTT	CASSQDFRDFWGTDTQYF
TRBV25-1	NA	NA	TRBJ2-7	TGTGCCACCGGAGGCTTGACGTACGAGCAGTACTTC	CATGGLTYEQYF
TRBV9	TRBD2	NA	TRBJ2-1	TGTGCCAGCAGCGTAAGGAGCGGGGGCCTTAATGAGCAGTTCTTC	CASSVRSGGLNEQFF
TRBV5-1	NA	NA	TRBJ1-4	TGCGCCAGCAGCTTTGGGAGCCATGAAAAACTGTTTTTT	CASSFGSHEKLFF
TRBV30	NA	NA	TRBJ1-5	TGTGCCTGGAATGGACAGAACAATCAGCCCCAGCATTTT	CAWNGQNNQPQHF
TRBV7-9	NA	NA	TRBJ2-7	TGTGCCAGCAGCTTAGTCGACTGGGAGCAGTACTTC	CASSLVDWEQYF
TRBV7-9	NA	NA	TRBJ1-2	TGTGCCAGCAGCTTTACAGGTCTAGGCTATGGCTACACCTTC	CASSFTGLGYGYTF
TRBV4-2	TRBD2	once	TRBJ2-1	TGTGCCAGCAGCCAAAAGGTGGCCGTCGGGCTAGCGGGTAGGGATGAGCAGTTCTTC	CASSQKVAVGLAGRDEQFF
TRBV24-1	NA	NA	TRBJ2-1	TGTGCCACCAGTGATCAGGACAGCCCGGGGAGAAATGAGCAGTTCTTC	CATSDQDSPGRNEQFF
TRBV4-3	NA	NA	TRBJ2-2	TGCGCCAGCAGCCGAGAATCTCTAGGAGACACCGGGGAGCTGTTTTTT	CASSRESLGDTGELFF
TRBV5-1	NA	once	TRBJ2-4	TGCGCCAGCAGCTCCGGACTCATTCAGTACTTC	CASSSGLIQYF
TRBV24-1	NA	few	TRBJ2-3	TGTGCCACCAGGCGGGGCCCTGTTGATACGCAGTATTTT	CATRRGPVDTQYF
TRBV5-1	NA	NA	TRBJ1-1	TGCGCCAGCAGCTCTGACTCGGGAGGCACTGAAGCTTTCTTT	CASSSDSGGTEAFF
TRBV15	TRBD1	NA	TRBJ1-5	TGTGCCACCAGCAGGGAACTGGTGACAGGGGTGGTGGGGCCCCAGCATTTT	CATSRELVTGVVGPQHF
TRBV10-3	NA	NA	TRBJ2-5	TGTGCCATCAGTGAGTCGGACGGCGGGGGCTTAAGAGAGACCCAGTACTTC	CAISESDGGGLRETQYF
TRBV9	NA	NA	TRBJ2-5	TGTGCCAGCAGCCCCGAGTGGGGGCGTAAGAGGACCCAGTACTTC	CASSPEWGRKRTQYF
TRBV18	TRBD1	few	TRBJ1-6	TGTGCCAGCTCACGAGGACAGGATCGTAATTCACCCCTCCACTTT	CASSRGQDRNSPLHF
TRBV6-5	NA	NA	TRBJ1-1	TGTGCCAGCAGTTACTCGAAAGATGGAGGAACAGGGGCTTTCTTT	CASSYSKDGGTGAFF
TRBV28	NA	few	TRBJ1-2	TGTGCCAGCAGCCCCCTCCTTGGCCCGGGGGGCTACACCTTC	CASSPLLGPGGYTF
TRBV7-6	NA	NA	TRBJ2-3	TGTGCCAGCAGCTCTACTAGCACAGATACGCAGTATTTT	CASSSTSTDTQYF
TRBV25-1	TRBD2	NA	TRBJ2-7	TGTGCCAGCAGTGACCCGACTAGCGTGAAGCAGTACTTC	CASSDPTSVKQYF
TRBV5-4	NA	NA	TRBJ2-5	TGTGCCAGCAGCCGCGGGATCCTGGAGACCCAGTACTTC	CASSRGILETQYF
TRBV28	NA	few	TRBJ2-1	TGTGCCAGCAGCCCCGGGGGTCATGAGCAGTTCTTC	CASSPGGHEQFF
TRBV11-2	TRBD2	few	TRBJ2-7	TGTGCCAGCAGCCCGACTAGCGGGGGCCCTAAAACCTACGAGCAGTACTTC	CASSPTSGGPKTYEQYF
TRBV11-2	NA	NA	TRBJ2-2	TGTGCCAGCAGCTTCAGGAGGGCGAACACCGGGGAGCTGTTTTTT	CASSFRRANTGELFF
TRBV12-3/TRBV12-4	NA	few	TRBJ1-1	TGTGCCAGCAGAACAACAGGCGGAATATCAGCTTTCTTT	CASRTTGGISAFF